The 21 T cell receptor beta chains listed next were all sequenced from one sample in a study of Graves' ophthalmopathy and Graves' hyperthyroidism. CDR3 regions of TCR beta were amplified from RNA transcripts. HTBI-primed RT-PCR formed the first round, and a multiplex PCR formed the second. TCRdb used MiXCR to reprocess the multiplex PCR reads, holding one entry per CDR3 protein. The sample holds almost 750,000 distinct CDR3 sequences, 40% seen once. The sample comprised peripheral blood. The source is an adult man with Graves' ophthalmopathy.

In its sample, this clonotype was seen many times. The chain joins TRBV29-1 to TRBJ2-5; D unresolved. The CDR3 totals 12 residues. Trimming removed 4 bases from V and 2 bases from J, with 8 bases in between. Germline V CDR1 and CDR2: SQVTM, ANQGSEA. The CDR3 here is CSVAHSQETQYF. CDR3 coding DNA: TGCAGCGTTGCCCACAGTCAAGAGACCCAGTACTTC.

This clonotype was seen repeatedly, ten times or more. The CDR3 nucleotides read TGTGCCAGCAGTCCCGGGACAGGGGGCGGCTATGGCTACACCTTC. The encoded protein is CASSPGTGGGYGYTF. V gene TRBV6-4 combines with J gene TRBJ1-2; 12 bases are a match to TRBD1. Looked up from germline, CDR1 is MRHNA and CDR2 is SNTAGT. V lost 5 bases and J lost 4; bases outside the gene matches: 5. The CDR3 has 15 amino acids.

Concerning this clonotype itself: A much more abundant neighbour one base away suggests this may be a read error. Because it lacks the conserved phenylalanine or tryptophan at the end, this CDR3 is likely a read error. The chain couples TRBV7-9 to TRBJ2-5, with TRBD2 as a possible D gene (5 bases). CDR1 is SEHNR, CDR2 FQNEAQ, per germline (reference sequence). The V end lost 5 bases, the J end lost 3 bases, and 13 bases lay between the germline ends. CDR3 size: 14 residues. The CDR3 here is CASSQILEEETQYV. Written as DNA, the CDR3 is TGTGCCAGCAGCCAGATACTAGAAGAAGAGACCCAGTACGTC.

The chain carries TRBV7-2 and TRBJ2-7, with 10 bases matching TRBD2. CDR1 and CDR2 from the germline V gene are SGHTA and FQGNSA. This CDR3 is built from 14 residues. V lost 4 bases and J lost 4; bases outside the gene matches: 4. In DNA form, the CDR3 reads TGTGCCAGCAGCTATTGGACTAGCGGTTACGAGCAGTACTTC. Amino acid sequence: CASSYWTSGYEQYF.

Of note for this clonotype: A clone one base away is much larger, so this may be a read error. Likely a read error: the CDR3 ends without its conserved phenylalanine or tryptophan. The V call is TRBV19, the J call TRBJ1-1; D gene ambiguous. Trimming removed 5 bases at V and 3 bases at J, with 10 bases between. Per germline, CDR1 LNHDA and CDR2 SQIVND (reference sequence). There are 13 residues in the CDR3. As DNA, the CDR3 is TGTGCCAGTAGTCAGAAACGGGACACTGAAGCTTTCCTT. Residues: CASSQKRDTEAFL.

Comment on this clonotype: Germline and junction disagree at one end, which may indicate a read error. CDR3 sequence (DNA): TGTGCCAGCAGTTACGGGGGCGTAAATCCGCCCCAGCATTTT. Translated: CASSYGGVNPPQHF. This sequence joins TRBV6-1 and TRBJ1-5; maybe TRBD1 (6 bases). This CDR3 is built from 14 residues. CDR1 and CDR2 (germline): MNHNS, SASEGT.

The sample holds many counts of this clonotype. V is TRBV29-1 and J is TRBJ1-1; 7 bases line up with TRBD1. Germline lookup yields CDR1 SQVTM and CDR2 ANQGSEA. With V trimmed by 3 bases and J by 0 bases, 7 bases remained unmatched. The CDR3 runs 15 residues. The DNA for the CDR3 is TGCAGCGTTGATAGGCAGGGGGGGATGAACACTGAAGCTTTCTTT. Amino acid sequence: CSVDRQGGMNTEAFF.

In this sample, this clonotype turned up a few times. In DNA form, the CDR3 reads TGCGCCAGCAGCCGTGACCTAACCTACGAGCAGTACTTC. Encoded protein: CASSRDLTYEQYF. This chain joins TRBV5-1 and TRBJ2-7, with unresolved D. Germline V CDR1 and CDR2: SGHRS, YFSETQ. V lost 4 bases and J 2 bases, leaving 10 bases between the germline ends. The CDR3 contains 13 residues.

This clonotype has a handful of counts. The rearrangement uses TRBV19 and TRBJ1-1; D may be TRBD1 (6 bases). The CDR3 sequence is 14 residues long. Germline V gives CDR1 LNHDA, CDR2 SQIVND (reference sequence). The V and J ends lost 4 bases and 6 bases respectively, with 15 bases between them. The CDR3 DNA reads TGTGCCAGTAGTAGAATCGACAGGTTTCCTGAAGCTTTCTTT. The encoded protein is CASSRIDRFPEAFF. Using reference TRBV19 and TRBJ1-1 for the parts outside the CDR3, the full variable domain is DGGITQSPKYLFRKEGQNVTLSCEQNLNHDAMYWYRQDPGQGLRLIYYSQIVNDFQKGDIAEGYSVSREKKESFPLTVTSAQKNPTAFYLCASSRIDRFPEAFFGQGTRLTVV.

This clonotype was picked up a small number of times. CDR3 loop: CASSSPSAGRNEQYF. The CDR3, as DNA: TGTGCCAGCAGTTCCCCCTCGGCAGGGAGAAACGAGCAGTACTTC. V gene TRBV25-1 combines with J gene TRBJ2-7; D may correspond to TRBD1 or TRBD2 (5 bases each). The germline V gene encodes CDR1 MGHDK and CDR2 SYGVNS. Trimming took off 5 bases at V and 5 bases at J, with 19 bases between the two ends. The CDR3 length is 15 residues.

This clonotype was seen a few times. CDR3 sequence (DNA): TGTGCCAGCAGGAACCCGGACGCCCCTGAAGCTTTCTTT. It codes for CASRNPDAPEAFF. This chain joins TRBV5-6 and TRBJ1-1; D is unresolved. From germline, CDR1 is SGHDT and CDR2 YYEEEE. V was pared by 5 bases and J by 6 bases, with 14 bases between. The CDR3 extends over 13 amino acids.

This clonotype was recorded many times. CDR3 coding DNA: TGTGCCAGCAGCCCGGGACAGGGGATCTATGGCTACACCTTC. Its translation: CASSPGQGIYGYTF. The gene calls are TRBV5-6 and TRBJ1-2, with 10 bases aligning to TRBD1. The germline V gene encodes CDR1 SGHDT and CDR2 YYEEEE. This CDR3 contains 14 residues. The V and J ends lost 4 bases and 4 bases, in that order; junction bases with no gene match: 4.

Regarding this clonotype: The germline gene is not matched at one end of the junction; a read error may be the cause. The chain links TRBV13 to TRBJ1-3; no clear D gene. CDR3 length: 15 residues. Germline V gives CDR1 PRHDT, CDR2 FYEKMQ (reference sequence). The CDR3 sequence: CASSSRLDSGNTKYF. CDR3 coding DNA: TGTGCCAGCAGCTCAAGACTCGACTCTGGAAACACCAAATATTTT.

The chain carries TRBV20-1 and TRBJ2-5; 15 bases agree with TRBD2. CDR1 and CDR2 (germline): DFQATT, SNEGSKA (reference sequence). V lost 5 bases to trimming and J lost 5 bases; unmatched junction nucleotides: 9. This CDR3 region has 16 residues. The CDR3 DNA reads as TGCAGTGCTGCTCGGACTAGCGGGAGGGCCATGGAGACCCAGTACTTC. Its translation is CSAARTSGRAMETQYF.

There are a few counts of this clonotype. The chain employs TRBV10-3 and TRBJ1-1; D is perhaps TRBD1 (5 bases). Trimming removed 10 bases from V and 5 bases from J, with 23 bases in between. This CDR3 region has 15 residues. Germline assignment: CDR1 ENHRY and CDR2 SYGVKD. DNA for the CDR3: TGTGCCAGCAACCCTCCAGGGCGGGAAGGGACTGAAGCTTTCTTT. Amino acid sequence: CASNPPGREGTEAFF.

The genes are TRBV20-1 and TRBJ2-5; D possibly corresponds to TRBD1 (5 bases). The CDR3 runs to 11 residues. Trimming left V 6 bases short and J 5 bases short, with 10 bases between. Germline V CDR1 and CDR2: DFQATT, SNEGSKA (reference sequence). CDR3 residues: CSASAGETQYF. The CDR3 DNA reads TGCAGTGCAAGCGCAGGGGAGACCCAGTACTTC.

This chain links TRBV6-5 with TRBJ1-1, with TRBD1 as a possible D gene (5 bases). In germline, CDR1 is MNHEY, CDR2 SVGAGI. This CDR3 is built from 13 residues. Trimming left V 5 bases short and J 3 bases short, with 10 bases between. This CDR3 reads CASSRRADTEAFF. CDR3 DNA sequence: TGTGCCAGCAGTCGCAGGGCGGACACTGAAGCTTTCTTT.

This clonotype was picked up one time. This chain joins TRBV11-2 and TRBJ2-7; 8 nucleotides align to TRBD2. Trimming at V came to 5 bases and at J to 5 bases, leaving 14 bases not matched to a gene. The CDR3 runs 16 residues. Germline CDR1 reads SGHAT; CDR2 reads FQNNGV. This chain's CDR3 is CASSQVVTSVSHEQYF. CDR3 nucleotide sequence: TGTGCCAGCAGCCAAGTTGTGACTAGCGTTTCTCACGAGCAGTACTTC.

The chain links TRBV7-9 to TRBJ1-2; D is possibly TRBD1 (6 bases). Per the germline V gene, CDR1 is SEHNR and CDR2 is FQNEAQ (reference sequence). Trimming took off 5 bases at V and 2 bases at J, with 15 bases between the two ends. This CDR3 spans 15 amino acids. CDR3 DNA sequence: TGTGCCAGCAGCCCTGGACAGTCTCCGAACTATGGCTACACCTTC. This codes for CASSPGQSPNYGYTF.

In its sample, this clonotype was seen a few times. V gene TRBV7-8 combines with J gene TRBJ1-5, with D tentatively TRBD1 (6 bases). Germline-derived CDR1 and CDR2 are SGHVS and FQNEAQ. This CDR3 contains 17 residues. Trimming took 1 base from V and 0 from J, leaving 13 bases between them. CDR3 bases: TGTGCCAGCAGCTTAGAGGTCAACAGGGATAGCAATCAGCCCCAGCATTTT. It encodes CASSLEVNRDSNQPQHF.

This clonotype occurred a few times. The chain recombines TRBV5-4 with TRBJ1-2, with TRBD1 as a possible D gene (5 bases). The germline V gene has CDR1 SGHNT and CDR2 YYREEE (reference sequence). This CDR3 spans 13 amino acids. V was trimmed by 2 bases and J by 8 bases, leaving 13 bases between them. CDR3 protein: CASSLTGSGGYTF. The CDR3 DNA reads as TGTGCCAGCAGCTTAACAGGATCGGGGGGCTACACCTTC. The full variable domain, completed using reference TRBV5-4 and TRBJ1-2, is ETGVTQSPTHLIKTRGQQVTLRCSSQSGHNTVSWYQQALGQGPQFIFQYYREEENGRGNFPPRFSGLQFPNYSSELNVNALELDDSALYLCASSLTGSGGYTFGSGTRLTVV.